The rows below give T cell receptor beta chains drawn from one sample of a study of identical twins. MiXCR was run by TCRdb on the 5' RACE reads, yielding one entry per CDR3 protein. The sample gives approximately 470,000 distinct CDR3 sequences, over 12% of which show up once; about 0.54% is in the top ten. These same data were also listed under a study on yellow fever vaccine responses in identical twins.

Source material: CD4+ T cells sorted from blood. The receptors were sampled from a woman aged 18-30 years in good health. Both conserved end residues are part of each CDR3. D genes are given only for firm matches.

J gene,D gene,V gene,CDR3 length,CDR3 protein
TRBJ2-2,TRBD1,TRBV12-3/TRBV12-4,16,CASSTAGGAVAGELFF
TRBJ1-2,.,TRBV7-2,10,CARSGYGYTF
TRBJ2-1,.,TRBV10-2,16,CASSESGEMGYNEQFF
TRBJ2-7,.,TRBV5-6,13,CASSRSGIYEQYF
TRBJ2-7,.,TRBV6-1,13,CASSAIDSYEQYF
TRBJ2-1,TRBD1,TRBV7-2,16,CASSGQRGRLGNEQFF
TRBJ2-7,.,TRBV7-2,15,CASSLDTGTSGEQYF
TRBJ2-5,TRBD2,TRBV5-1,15,CASSLAQGLAQTQYF
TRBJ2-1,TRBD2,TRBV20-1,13,CSVLAGGDNEQFF
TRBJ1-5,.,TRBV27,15,CASSPQGLGNQPQHF
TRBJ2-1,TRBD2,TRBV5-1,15,CASSSAGGSNHEQFF
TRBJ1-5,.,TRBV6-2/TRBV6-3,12,CASSQVPQPQHF
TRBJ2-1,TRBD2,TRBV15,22,CATSRDNFSLLAGGVAYNEQFF
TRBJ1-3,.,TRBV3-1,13,CASSSSVTDTIYF
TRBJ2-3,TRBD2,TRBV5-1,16,CASSFGLAVSGDTQYF
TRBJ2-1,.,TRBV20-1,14,CSARVPQRAHEQFF
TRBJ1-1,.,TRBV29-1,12,CSDGRMNTEAFF
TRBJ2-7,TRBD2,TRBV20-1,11,CSASTSGEQYF
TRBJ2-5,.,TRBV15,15,CATSISGTRGETQYF
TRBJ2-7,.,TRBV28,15,CASSPPGVAAYEQYF
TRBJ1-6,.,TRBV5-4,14,CASSSTLFNSPLHF
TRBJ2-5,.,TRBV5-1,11,CASTDQETQYF
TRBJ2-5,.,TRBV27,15,CASSPKAGSRETQYF
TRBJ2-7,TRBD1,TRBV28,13,CASSLTGGSEQYF
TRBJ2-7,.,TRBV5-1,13,CASSFKGRHEQYF
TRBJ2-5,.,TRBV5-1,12,CASSLDRLILYF
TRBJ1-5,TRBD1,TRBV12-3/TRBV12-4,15,CASRPTGANDQPQHF
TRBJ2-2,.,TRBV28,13,CASDHRNTGELFF
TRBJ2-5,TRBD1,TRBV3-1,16,CASSQDWGTGEETQYF
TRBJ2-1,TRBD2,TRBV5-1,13,CASSLTSGSPPFF
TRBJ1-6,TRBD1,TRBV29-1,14,CSVKGQGRDSPLHF
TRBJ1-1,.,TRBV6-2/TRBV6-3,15,CASSPEGRLNTEAFF
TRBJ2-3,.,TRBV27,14,CASSKLPRTDTQYF
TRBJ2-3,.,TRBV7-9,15,CASSLGRTSTDTQYF
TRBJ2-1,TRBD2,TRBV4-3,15,CASSHRDYHYNEQFF
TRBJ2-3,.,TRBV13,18,CASSLSPVVQSGGDTQYF
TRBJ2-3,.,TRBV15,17,CATSREGGTASPDTQYF
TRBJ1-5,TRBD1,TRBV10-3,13,CAIGKTGDQPQHF
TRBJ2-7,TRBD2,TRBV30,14,CAWSGWGGFDEQYF
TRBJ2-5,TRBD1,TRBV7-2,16,CASSPGDRGAEETQYF
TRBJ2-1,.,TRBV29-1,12,CSARTDYNEQFF
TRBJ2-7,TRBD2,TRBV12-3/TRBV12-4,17,CASSFTSGSISAYEQYF
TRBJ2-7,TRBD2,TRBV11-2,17,CASSLVRGLADHYEQYF
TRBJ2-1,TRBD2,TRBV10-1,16,CASSPPGTSGYNEQFF
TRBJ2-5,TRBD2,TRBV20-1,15,CSARATRESLETQYF
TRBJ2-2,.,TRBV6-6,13,CASSSGVPGELFF
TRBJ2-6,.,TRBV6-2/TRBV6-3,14,CASVSSGRANVLTF
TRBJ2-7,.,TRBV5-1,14,CASSQDSLSYEQYF
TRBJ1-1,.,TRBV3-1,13,CASSHSGNTEAFF
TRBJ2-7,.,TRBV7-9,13,CASSRTSTAEQYF
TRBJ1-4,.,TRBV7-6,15,CASSLGYPEGEKLFF